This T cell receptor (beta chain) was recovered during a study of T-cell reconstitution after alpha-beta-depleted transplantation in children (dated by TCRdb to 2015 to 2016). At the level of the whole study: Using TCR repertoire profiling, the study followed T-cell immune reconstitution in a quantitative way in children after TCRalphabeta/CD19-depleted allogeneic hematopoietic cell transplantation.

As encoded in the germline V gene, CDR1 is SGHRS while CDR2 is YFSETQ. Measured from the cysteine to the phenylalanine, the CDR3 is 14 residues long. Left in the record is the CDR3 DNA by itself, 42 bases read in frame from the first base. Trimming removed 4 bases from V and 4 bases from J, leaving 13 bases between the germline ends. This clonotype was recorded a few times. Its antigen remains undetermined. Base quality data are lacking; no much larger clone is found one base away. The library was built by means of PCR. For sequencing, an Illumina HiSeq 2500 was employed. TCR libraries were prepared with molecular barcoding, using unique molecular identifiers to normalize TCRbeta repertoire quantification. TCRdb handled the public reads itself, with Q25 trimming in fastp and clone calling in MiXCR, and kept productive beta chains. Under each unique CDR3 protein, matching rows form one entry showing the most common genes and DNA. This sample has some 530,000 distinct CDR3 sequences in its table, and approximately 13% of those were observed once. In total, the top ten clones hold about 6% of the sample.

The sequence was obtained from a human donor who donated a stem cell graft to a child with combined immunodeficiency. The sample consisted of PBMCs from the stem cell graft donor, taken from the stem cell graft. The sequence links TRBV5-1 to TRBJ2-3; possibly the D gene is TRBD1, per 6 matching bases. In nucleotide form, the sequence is TGCGCCAGCAGCCCCTGGGACAACTCAGATACGCAGTATTTT. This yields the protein CASSPWDNSDTQYF.